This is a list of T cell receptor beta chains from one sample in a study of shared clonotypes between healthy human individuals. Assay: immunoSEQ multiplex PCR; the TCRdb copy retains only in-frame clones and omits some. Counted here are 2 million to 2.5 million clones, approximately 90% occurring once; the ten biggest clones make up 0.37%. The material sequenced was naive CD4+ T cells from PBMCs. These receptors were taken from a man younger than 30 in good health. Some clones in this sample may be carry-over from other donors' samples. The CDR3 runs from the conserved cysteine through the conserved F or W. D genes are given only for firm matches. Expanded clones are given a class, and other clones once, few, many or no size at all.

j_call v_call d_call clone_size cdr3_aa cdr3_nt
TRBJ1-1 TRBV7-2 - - CASSPVEALNTEAFF TGTGCCAGCAGCCCCGTCGAGGCCCTGAACACTGAAGCTTTCTTT
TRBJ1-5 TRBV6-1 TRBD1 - CASSGGDRGGGQPQHF TGTGCCAGCAGTGGAGGGGACAGGGGGGGTGGTCAGCCCCAGCATTTT
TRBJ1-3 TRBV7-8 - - CASSQSSHGNTIYF TGTGCCAGCAGCCAATCTTCCCACGGAAACACCATATATTTT
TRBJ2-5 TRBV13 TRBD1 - CASSRGQQETQYF TGTGCCAGCAGCAGGGGACAGCAAGAGACCCAGTACTTC
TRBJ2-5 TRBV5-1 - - CASRRDQETQYF TGCGCCAGCAGGAGGGACCAAGAGACCCAGTACTTC
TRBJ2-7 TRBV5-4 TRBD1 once CASSSRTGVHEQYF TGTGCCAGCAGCTCCCGGACAGGGGTACACGAGCAGTACTTC
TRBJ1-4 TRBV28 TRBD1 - CASSPKRTGAGGKLFF TGTGCCAGCAGTCCAAAAAGGACAGGGGCGGGTGGAAAACTGTTTTTT
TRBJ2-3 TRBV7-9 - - CASSLAADTQYF TGTGCCAGCAGCTTGGCTGCAGATACGCAGTATTTT
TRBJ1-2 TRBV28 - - CASSLAVGRTVYGYTF TGTGCCAGCAGTTTGGCTGTGGGGAGGACAGTTTATGGCTACACCTTC
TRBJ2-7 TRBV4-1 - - CASSQSTSGTAYEQYF TGCGCCAGCAGCCAATCTACATCGGGGACCGCTTACGAGCAGTACTTC
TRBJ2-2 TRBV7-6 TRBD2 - CASSSIAGATGELFF TGTGCCAGCAGCTCCATAGCGGGGGCCACCGGGGAGCTGTTTTTT
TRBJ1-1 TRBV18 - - CASSPGQRGVAEAFF TGTGCCAGCTCACCGGGGCAGCGGGGGGTGGCTGAAGCTTTCTTT
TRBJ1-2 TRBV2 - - CASTTSGRFYGYTF TGTGCCAGCACCACATCCGGGAGATTCTATGGCTACACCTTC
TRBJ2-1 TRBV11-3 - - CASSLVRDEQFF TGTGCCAGCAGCTTAGTTAGGGATGAGCAGTTCTTC
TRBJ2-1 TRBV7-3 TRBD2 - CASSSLGAGVPPSYNEQFF TGTGCCAGCAGCTCCCTTGGAGCGGGAGTTCCTCCTTCGTACAATGAGCAGTTCTTC
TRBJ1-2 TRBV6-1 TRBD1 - CASSDLWTGQILGYTF TGTGCCAGCAGTGACCTCTGGACAGGGCAAATCTTAGGCTACACCTTC
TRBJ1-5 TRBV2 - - CASSERNSNQPQHF TGTGCCAGCAGTGAACGGAATAGCAATCAGCCCCAGCATTTT
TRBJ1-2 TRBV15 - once CATSRGAELSDGYTF TGTGCCACCAGCAGAGGTGCGGAATTATCGGATGGCTACACCTTC
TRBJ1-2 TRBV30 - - CACPKVVGYTF TGTGCCTGCCCCAAGGTCGTGGGCTACACCTTC
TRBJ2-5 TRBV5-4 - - CASSSRGAYQETQYF TGTGCCAGCAGCTCCCGAGGGGCGTACCAAGAGACCCAGTACTTC
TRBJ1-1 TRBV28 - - CASSLAGSLNTEAFF TGTGCCAGCAGTTTAGCCGGCTCTCTGAACACTGAAGCTTTCTTT
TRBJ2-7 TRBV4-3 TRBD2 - CASSQELLAGTEQYF TGCGCCAGCAGCCAAGAGTTACTAGCGGGAACTGAGCAGTACTTC
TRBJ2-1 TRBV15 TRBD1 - CATSWTQGARGSLSYNEQFF TGTGCCACCAGCTGGACACAGGGGGCGCGGGGGAGCCTCTCCTACAATGAGCAGTTCTTC
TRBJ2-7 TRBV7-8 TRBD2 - CASSPSGTYSYEQYF TGTGCCAGCAGCCCTAGCGGAACATACTCCTACGAGCAGTACTTC
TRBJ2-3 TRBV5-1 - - CASSLAVTDTQYF TGCGCCAGCAGCTTGGCCGTGACAGATACGCAGTATTTT
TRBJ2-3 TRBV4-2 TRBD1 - CASSQDPPGQTTDTQYF TGTGCCAGCAGCCAAGATCCCCCGGGACAGACCACAGATACGCAGTATTTT
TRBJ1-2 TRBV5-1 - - CASSLAEGRGGYTF TGCGCCAGCAGCTTGGCCGAGGGGCGGGGTGGCTACACCTTC
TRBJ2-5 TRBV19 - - CASSGGASPILFQETQYF TGTGCCAGTAGTGGAGGGGCTAGCCCCATACTCTTCCAAGAGACCCAGTACTTC
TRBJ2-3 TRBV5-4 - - CASSLGGSGYTDTQYF TGTGCCAGCAGCTTGGGAGGTAGCGGATACACAGATACGCAGTATTTT
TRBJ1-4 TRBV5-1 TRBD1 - CASSRDRYNEKLFF TGCGCCAGCAGTCGGGACAGATATAATGAAAAACTGTTTTTT
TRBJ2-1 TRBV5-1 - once CASSWPRGEGYNEQFF TGCGCCAGCAGCTGGCCTCGCGGAGAGGGATACAATGAGCAGTTCTTC
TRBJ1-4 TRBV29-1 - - CSVSQGWAPTTNEKLFF TGCAGCGTATCACAGGGATGGGCCCCAACAACTAATGAAAAACTGTTTTTT
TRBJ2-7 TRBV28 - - CASTASHEQYF TGTGCCAGCACGGCTTCCCACGAGCAGTACTTC
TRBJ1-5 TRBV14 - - CASSQAGKVLTSNQPQHF TGTGCCAGCAGCCAAGCCGGGAAAGTCCTTACAAGCAATCAGCCCCAGCATTTT
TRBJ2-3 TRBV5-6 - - CASSLLPGDTQYF TGTGCCAGCAGCTTGTTACCGGGAGATACGCAGTATTTT
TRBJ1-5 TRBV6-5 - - CASSYSRGQPQHF TGTGCCAGCAGTTACAGCCGGGGTCAGCCCCAGCATTTT
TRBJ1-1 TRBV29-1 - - CSVEARQVNTEAFF TGCAGCGTTGAAGCCCGACAGGTCAACACTGAAGCTTTCTTT
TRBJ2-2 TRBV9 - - CASSVAAGRVGELFF TGTGCCAGCAGCGTAGCGGCAGGGCGGGTCGGGGAGCTGTTTTTT
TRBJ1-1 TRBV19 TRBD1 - CASSLTGVNTEAFF TGTGCCAGTAGCCTAACAGGGGTGAACACTGAAGCTTTCTTT
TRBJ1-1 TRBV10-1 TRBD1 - CASRGQGTEAFF TGCGCCAGCAGGGGACAGGGGACTGAAGCTTTCTTT
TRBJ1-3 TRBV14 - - CASSQEGNTIYF TGTGCCAGCAGCCAAGAAGGGAACACCATATATTTT
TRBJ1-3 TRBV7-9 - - CASSPLDGFLSSGNTIYF TGTGCCAGCAGCCCTTTAGACGGGTTCTTAAGCTCTGGAAACACCATATATTTT
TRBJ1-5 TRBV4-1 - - CASSQETIGGENKGNQPQHF TGCGCCAGCAGCCAGGAGACTATCGGGGGAGAGAATAAGGGCAATCAGCCCCAGCATTTT
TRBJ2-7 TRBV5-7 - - CASSLDYRSYEQYF TGTGCCAGCAGCTTGGACTACCGTTCCTACGAGCAGTACTTC
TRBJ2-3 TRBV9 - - CASSAHSDTQYF TGTGCCAGCAGCGCCCACTCGGATACGCAGTATTTT
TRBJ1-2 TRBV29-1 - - CSVGQQSNYGYTF TGCAGCGTTGGACAGCAGTCTAACTATGGCTACACCTTC
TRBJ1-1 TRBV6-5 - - CASSASSGGRTEAFF TGTGCCAGCAGTGCGAGCAGTGGAGGGCGAACTGAAGCTTTCTTT
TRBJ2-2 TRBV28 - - CASSPQWAAPGELFF TGTGCCAGCAGCCCTCAGTGGGCAGCTCCCGGGGAGCTGTTTTTT
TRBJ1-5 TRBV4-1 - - CASGSGGADQPQHF TGCGCCAGCGGTAGCGGGGGGGCGGATCAGCCCCAGCATTTT
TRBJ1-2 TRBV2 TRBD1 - CASTWDRGDYGYTF TGTGCCAGCACCTGGGACAGGGGAGACTATGGCTACACCTTC
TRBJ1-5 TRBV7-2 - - CASSLDGSGRAGQPQHF TGTGCCAGCAGCTTAGACGGGTCGGGGAGGGCAGGCCAGCCCCAGCATTTT
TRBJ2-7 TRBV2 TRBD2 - CASRGGWSEQYF TGTGCCAGCAGGGGGGGGTGGAGCGAGCAGTACTTC
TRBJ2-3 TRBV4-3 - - CASSQVVTLGDTQYF TGCGCCAGCAGCCAAGTGGTGACATTGGGAGATACGCAGTATTTT